A selection of T cell receptor beta chains follows, all from one sample in a study of cytomegalovirus exposure and HLA in healthy donors. Some clones are missing from TCRdb's copy, which holds only in-frame ones; the method was immunoSEQ multiplex PCR. This sample yields about 150,000 clones, of which about 74% are seen a single time; approximately 2.8% belongs to the top ten. Input material: PBMCs. The source of these receptors is a male donor in good health and CMV-seronegative. CDR3s include the opening cysteine and the closing phenylalanine or tryptophan. Fields, in order: V gene, CDR3 protein.

>TRBV5-1
CASSRYQSDYGYTF
>TRBV19
CASNRVWREPQHF
>TRBV7-2
CASSLTGTGDHYEQYF
>TRBV4-1
CASSHRLAGFSGANVLTF
>TRBV6-1
CASREVRDLKLFF
>TRBV7-3
CASSFSGGAGEQFF
>TRBV5-6
CASSFLRTGDSYGYTF
>TRBV7-2
CASSLVKARGERAQYF
>TRBV9
CASSVASLNTGELFF
>TRBV27
CASSSPDRDPYEQYF
>TRBV7-3
CASSLESAAALYGYTF
>TRBV5-1
CASSLVGEATYGYTF
>TRBV5-4
CASSAGAGGLRDTQYF
>TRBV6-6
CASSPRGGIVGYTF
>TRBV2
CASSWNGGPSGNTIYF
>TRBV5-8
CASSSPGYSYNEQFF
>TRBV5-4
CASSLRQGNSYGYTF
>TRBV7-8
CASSLVSQGVETQYF
>TRBV30
CAWSLQGRQPQHF
>TRBV27
CASSLTLGAYGYTF
>TRBV7-8
CASSLGLSGGAYNEQFF
>TRBV6-1
CASSEFEQGYQPQHF
>TRBV18
CASSPSSPRDTGELFF
>TRBV2
CASRERQGRYNEQFF
>TRBV6-5
CASSYSIGTGVYEQYF
>TRBV9
CASSVAAGGSPLHF
>TRBV4-3
CASSRNSYGYTF
>TRBV5-1
CASSMTGGHEKLFF
>TRBV28
CASSLPGQGSYNEQFF
>TRBV6-6
CASSYSGQGLFF
>TRBV2
CAGAGQGAIGELFF
>TRBV5-4
CASSGPGLAGRLDEQYF
>TRBV6-5
CASSQGLNTEAFF
>TRBV7-2
CASSGDRGQGYTF
>TRBV6-5
CASSLGTSDHEQYF
>TRBV5-1
CASSLAGQREKLFF
>TRBV6-6
CASSASGTINEKLFF
>TRBV2
CASSGQGAGQPQHF
>TRBV10-3
CAISDPREGSNQPQHF
>TRBV6-5
CASTRDSDTYNEQFF
>TRBV6-6
CASSKQGAGHGYTF
>TRBV27
CASSWAGRNQPQHF
>TRBV4-1
CASSRTALAGPDNEQFF
>TRBV6-5
CASSYGLAGGYEQYF
>TRBV10-3
CAISESSGYGYTF
>TRBV27
CASSSRVTSGATDTQYF
>TRBV27
CASSLVPYYEQYF
>TRBV9
CASSPTGTSETQYF
>TRBV28
CASSLSGRGALQDTQYF
>TRBV2
CASRSGGRNEQYF
>TRBV6-5
CASSTDFTDTQYF
>TRBV19
CASSTHRGSNQPQHF
>TRBV29-1
CSVVSASGHTYNEQFF
>TRBV7-6
CASSLYNLPTTGGNYGYTF
>TRBV15
CATSPDRGAGGYTF
>TRBV6-5
CASSYEPGGGYNEQFF
>TRBV9
CASSPRTGMNTEAFF
>TRBV7-2
CASSLGSSGGSSETQYF
>TRBV2
CASREGASRDGYTF
>TRBV2
CASSDTGSNVLTF